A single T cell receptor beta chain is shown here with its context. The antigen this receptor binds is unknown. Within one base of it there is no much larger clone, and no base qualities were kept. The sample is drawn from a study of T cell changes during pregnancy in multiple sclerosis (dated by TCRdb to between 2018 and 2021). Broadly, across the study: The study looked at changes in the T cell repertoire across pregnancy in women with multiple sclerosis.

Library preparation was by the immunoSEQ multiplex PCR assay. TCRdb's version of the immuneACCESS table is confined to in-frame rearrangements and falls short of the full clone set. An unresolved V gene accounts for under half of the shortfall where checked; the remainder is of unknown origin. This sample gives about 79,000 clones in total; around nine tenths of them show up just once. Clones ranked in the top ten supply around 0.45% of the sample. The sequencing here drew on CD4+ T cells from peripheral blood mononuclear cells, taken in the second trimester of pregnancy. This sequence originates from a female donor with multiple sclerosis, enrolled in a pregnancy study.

The nucleotide sequence is TGCAGCGTTGAATCACAGGGGAGCTACAATGAGCAGTTCTTC. It specifies CSVESQGSYNEQFF. The rearrangement combines TRBV29-1 with TRBJ2-1; 7 central nucleotides agree with TRBD1. Germline trimming amounts to 2 bases on V and 3 bases on J, with 4 as the count of junction bases outside the gene matches. Reading the germline V gene gives CDR1 SQVTM and CDR2 ANQGSEA. Counted from cysteine to phenylalanine, this CDR3 has 14 amino acids. The entry retains the CDR3 DNA only, 42 bases that are in frame from base 1.